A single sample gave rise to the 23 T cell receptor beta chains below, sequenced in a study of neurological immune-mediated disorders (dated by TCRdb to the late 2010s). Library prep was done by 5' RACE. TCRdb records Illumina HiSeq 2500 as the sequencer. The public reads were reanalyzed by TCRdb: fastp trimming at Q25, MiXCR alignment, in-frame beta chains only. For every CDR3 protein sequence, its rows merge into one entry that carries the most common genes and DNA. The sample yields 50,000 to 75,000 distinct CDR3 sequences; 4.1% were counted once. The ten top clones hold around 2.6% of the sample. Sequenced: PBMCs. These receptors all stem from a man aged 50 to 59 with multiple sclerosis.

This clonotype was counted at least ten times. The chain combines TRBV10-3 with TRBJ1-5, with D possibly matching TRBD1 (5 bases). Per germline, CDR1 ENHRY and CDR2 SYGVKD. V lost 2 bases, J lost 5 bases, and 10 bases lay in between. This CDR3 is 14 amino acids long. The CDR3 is CAISERIRDQPQHF. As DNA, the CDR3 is TGTGCCATCAGTGAGAGGATCAGGGATCAGCCCCAGCATTTT.

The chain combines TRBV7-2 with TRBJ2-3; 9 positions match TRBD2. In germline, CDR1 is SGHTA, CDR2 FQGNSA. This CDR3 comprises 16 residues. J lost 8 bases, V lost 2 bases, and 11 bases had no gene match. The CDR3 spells CASSLSASGEAGTQYF. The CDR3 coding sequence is TGTGCCAGCAGCTTATCGGCTAGCGGGGAAGCGGGTACGCAGTATTTT. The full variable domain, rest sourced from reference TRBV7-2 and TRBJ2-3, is GAGVSQSPSNKVTEKGKDVELRCDPISGHTALYWYRQSLGQGLEFLIYFQGNSAPDKSGLPSDRFSAERTGGSVSTLTIQRTQQEDSAVYLCASSLSASGEAGTQYFGPGTRLTVL.

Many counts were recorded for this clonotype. The CDR3 sequence is CASSQEGDYGYTF. As DNA, the CDR3 is TGTGCCAGCAGCCAAGAGGGGGACTATGGCTACACCTTC. This chain uses TRBV14 with TRBJ1-2, with a weak D call TRBD1 (5 bases). The CDR3 contains 13 residues. CDR1 and CDR2 from the germline V gene are SGHDN and FVKESK. V was clipped by 0 bases and J by 3 bases, with 5 bases between them.

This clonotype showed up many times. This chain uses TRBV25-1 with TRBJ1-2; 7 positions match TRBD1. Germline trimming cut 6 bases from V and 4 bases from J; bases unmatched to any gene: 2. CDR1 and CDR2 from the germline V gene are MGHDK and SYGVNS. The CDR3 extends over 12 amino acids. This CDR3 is CASRTGAYGYTF. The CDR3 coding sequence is TGTGCCAGCAGAACAGGGGCCTATGGCTACACCTTC.

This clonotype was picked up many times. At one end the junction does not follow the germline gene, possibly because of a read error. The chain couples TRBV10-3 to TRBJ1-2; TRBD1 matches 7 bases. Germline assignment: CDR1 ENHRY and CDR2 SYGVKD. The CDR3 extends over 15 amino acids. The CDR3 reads CAIRESGGYGYGYTF. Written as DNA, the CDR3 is TGTGCCATCAGGGAGTCAGGGGGTTACGGCTATGGCTACACCTTC.

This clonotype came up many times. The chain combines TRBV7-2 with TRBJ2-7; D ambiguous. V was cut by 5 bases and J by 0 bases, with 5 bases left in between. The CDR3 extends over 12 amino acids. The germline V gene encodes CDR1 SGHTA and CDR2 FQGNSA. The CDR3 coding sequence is TGTGCCAGCAGCCCTAGCTCCTACGAGCAGTACTTC. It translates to CASSPSSYEQYF. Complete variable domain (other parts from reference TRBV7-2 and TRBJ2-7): GAGVSQSPSNKVTEKGKDVELRCDPISGHTALYWYRQSLGQGLEFLIYFQGNSAPDKSGLPSDRFSAERTGGSVSTLTIQRTQQEDSAVYLCASSPSSYEQYFGPGTRLTVT.

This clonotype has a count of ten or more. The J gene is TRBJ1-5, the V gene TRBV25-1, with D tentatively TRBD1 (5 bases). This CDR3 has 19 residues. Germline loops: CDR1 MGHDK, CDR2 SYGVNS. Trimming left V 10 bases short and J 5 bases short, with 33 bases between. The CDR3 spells CAKNRQTGSPPPLDQPQHF. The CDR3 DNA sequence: TGTGCCAAAAATAGACAGACTGGAAGTCCACCCCCGCTCGATCAGCCCCAGCATTTT.

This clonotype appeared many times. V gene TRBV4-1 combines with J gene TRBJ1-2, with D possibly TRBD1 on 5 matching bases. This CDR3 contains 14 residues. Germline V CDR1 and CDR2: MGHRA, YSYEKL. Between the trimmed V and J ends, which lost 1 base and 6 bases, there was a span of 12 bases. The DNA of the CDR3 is TGCGCCAGCAGCCAAGTCGGGACGAAGAATGGCTACACCTTC. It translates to CASSQVGTKNGYTF.

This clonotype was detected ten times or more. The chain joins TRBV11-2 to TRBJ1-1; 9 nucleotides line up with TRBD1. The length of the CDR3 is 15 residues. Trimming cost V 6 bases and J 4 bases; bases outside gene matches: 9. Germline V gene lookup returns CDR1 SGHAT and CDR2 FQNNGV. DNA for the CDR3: TGTGCCAGCAGGACCGGGACAGGGTTTAGCACTGAAGCTTTCTTT. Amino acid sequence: CASRTGTGFSTEAFF. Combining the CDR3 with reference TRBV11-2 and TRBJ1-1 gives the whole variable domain EAGVAQSPRYKIIEKRQSVAFWCNPISGHATLYWYQQILGQGPKLLIQFQNNGVVDDSQLPKDRFSAERLKGVDSTLKIQPAKLEDSAVYLCASRTGTGFSTEAFFGQGTRLTVV.

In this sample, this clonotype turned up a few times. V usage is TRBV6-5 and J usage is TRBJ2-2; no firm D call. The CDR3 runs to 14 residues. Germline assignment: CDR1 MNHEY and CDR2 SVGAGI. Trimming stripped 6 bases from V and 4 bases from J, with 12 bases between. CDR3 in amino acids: CASRTPGPTGELFF. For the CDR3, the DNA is TGTGCCAGCAGAACGCCGGGCCCCACCGGGGAGCTGTTTTTT.

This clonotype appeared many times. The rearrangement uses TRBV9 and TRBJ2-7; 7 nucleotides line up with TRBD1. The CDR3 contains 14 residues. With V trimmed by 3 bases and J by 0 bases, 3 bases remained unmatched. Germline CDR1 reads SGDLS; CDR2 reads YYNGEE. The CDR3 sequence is CASSEGQPSYEQYF. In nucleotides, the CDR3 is TGTGCCAGCAGCGAGGGACAGCCCTCCTACGAGCAGTACTTC.

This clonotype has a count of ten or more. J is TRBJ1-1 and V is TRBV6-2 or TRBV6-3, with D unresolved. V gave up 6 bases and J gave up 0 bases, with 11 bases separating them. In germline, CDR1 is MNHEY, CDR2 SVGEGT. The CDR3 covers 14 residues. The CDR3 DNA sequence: TGTGCCAGCAGAACGCTCGACATGAACACTGAAGCTTTCTTT. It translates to CASRTLDMNTEAFF.

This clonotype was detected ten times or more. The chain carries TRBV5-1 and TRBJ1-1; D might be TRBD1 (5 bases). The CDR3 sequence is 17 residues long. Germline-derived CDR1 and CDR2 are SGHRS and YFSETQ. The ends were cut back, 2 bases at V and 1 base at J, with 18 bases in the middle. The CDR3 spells CASSLSGTPNGNTEAFF. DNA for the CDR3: TGCGCCAGCAGCTTATCCGGGACTCCGAACGGGAACACTGAAGCTTTCTTT.

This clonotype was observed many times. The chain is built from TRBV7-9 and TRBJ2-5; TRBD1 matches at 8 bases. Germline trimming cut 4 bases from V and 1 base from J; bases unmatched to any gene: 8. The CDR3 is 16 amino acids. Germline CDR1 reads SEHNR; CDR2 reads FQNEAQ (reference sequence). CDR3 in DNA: TGTGCCAGCAGCTCCTTCGACAGGGGACCCCAAGAGACCCAGTACTTC. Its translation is CASSSFDRGPQETQYF.

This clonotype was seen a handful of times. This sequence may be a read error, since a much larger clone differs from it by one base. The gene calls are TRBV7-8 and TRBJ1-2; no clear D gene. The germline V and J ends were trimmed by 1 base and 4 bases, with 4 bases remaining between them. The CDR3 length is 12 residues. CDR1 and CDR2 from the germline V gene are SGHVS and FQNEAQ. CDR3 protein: CASSLDSYGYTF. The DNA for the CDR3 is TGTGCCAGCAGCTTAGACAGCTATGGCTACACCTTC. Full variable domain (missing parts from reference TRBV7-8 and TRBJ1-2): GAGVSQSPRYKVAKRGQDVALRCDPISGHVSLFWYQQALGQGPEFLTYFQNEAQLDKSGLPSDRFFAERPEGSVSTLKIQRTQQEDSAVYLCASSLDSYGYTFGSGTRLTVV.

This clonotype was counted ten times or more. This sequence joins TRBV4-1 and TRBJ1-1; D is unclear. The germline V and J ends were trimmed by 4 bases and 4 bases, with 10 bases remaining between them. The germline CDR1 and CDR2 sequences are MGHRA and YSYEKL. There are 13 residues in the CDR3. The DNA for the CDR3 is TGCGCCAGCAGCCGAGAACGAGGCACTGAAGCTTTCTTT. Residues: CASSRERGTEAFF.

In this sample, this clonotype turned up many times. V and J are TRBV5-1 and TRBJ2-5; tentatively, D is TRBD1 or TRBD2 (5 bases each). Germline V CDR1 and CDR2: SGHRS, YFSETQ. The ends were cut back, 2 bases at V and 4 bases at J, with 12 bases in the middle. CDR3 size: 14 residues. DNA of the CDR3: TGCGCCAGCAGCTTTTACGGGGCAGGAGAGACCCAGTACTTC. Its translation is CASSFYGAGETQYF. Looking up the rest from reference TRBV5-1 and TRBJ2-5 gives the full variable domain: KAGVTQTPRYLIKTRGQQVTLSCSPISGHRSVSWYQQTPGQGLQFLFEYFSETQRNKGNFPGRFSGRQFSNSRSEMNVSTLELGDSALYLCASSFYGAGETQYFGPGTRLLVL.

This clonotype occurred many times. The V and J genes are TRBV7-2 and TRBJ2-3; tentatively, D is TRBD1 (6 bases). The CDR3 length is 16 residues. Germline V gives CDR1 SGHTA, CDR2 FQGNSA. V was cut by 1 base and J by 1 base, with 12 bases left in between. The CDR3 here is CASSLVPRTGTDTQYF. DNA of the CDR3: TGTGCCAGCAGCTTAGTACCCCGGACAGGCACAGATACGCAGTATTTT.

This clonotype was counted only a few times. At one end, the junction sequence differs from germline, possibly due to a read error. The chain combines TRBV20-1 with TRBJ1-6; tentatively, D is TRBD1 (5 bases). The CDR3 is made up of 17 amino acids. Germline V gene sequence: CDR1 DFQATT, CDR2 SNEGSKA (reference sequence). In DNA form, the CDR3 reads TGCAGTGCCGAGCCGCGGGACTCCGGTGCCTATAATTCACCCCTCAACTTT. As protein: CSAEPRDSGAYNSPLNF.

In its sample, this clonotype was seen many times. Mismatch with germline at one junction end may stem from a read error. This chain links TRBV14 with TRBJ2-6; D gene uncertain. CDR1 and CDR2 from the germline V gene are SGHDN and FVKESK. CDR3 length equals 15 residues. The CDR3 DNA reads TGTGCCAGCAGCCAAGGTCTCGGTTGGGCTAACGTCCTGACTTTC. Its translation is CASSQGLGWANVLTF.

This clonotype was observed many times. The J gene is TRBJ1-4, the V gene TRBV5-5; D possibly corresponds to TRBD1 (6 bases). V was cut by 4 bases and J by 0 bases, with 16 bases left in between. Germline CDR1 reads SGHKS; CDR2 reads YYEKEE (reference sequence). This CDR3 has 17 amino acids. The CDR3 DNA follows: TGTGCCAGCAGCCCCCACCGGGACATTGCAACTAATGAAAAACTGTTTTTT. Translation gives CASSPHRDIATNEKLFF.

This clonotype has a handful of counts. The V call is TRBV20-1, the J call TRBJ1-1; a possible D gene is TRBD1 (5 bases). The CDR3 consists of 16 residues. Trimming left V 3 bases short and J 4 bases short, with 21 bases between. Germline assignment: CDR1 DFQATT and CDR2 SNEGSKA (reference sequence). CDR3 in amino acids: CSASGQMSLGTTEAFF. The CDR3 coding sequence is TGCAGTGCTAGCGGCCAGATGAGCCTGGGGACCACTGAAGCTTTCTTT.

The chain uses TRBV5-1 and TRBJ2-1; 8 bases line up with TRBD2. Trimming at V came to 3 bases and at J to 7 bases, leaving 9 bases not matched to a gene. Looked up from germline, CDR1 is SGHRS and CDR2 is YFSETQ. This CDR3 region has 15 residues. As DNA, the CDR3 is TGCGCCAGCAGCTCTTCCGGGACTAGTGATAATGAGCAGTTCTTC. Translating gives CASSSSGTSDNEQFF.